The clone carrying this TCR beta chain was found many times. Its cognate antigen is unknown. The data were taken from a study of T-cell reconstitution after alpha-beta-depleted transplantation in children. Study-wide results and caveats: Where some patients showed high TCRbeta diversity at day 60, it came from recipient T cells and thymic progenitors that had survived. T cells produced anew were the main source of T-cell counts and diversity one year after transplant. Expanded clones from the graft, numbering several hundred, reportedly supplied alpha-beta T cells about two months after transplant.

The TCRbeta library incorporated unique molecular identifiers. TCRdb recomputed calls from the PCR reads with MiXCR, one row per CDR3 protein. Of 200,000 to 250,000 distinct CDR3 sequences detected, approximately 10% appear once; the ten largest clones hold over 25%. The CDR3 has 15 residues. V was pared by 3 bases and J by 0 bases, with 5 bases of the junction left unmatched. Germline V lookup: CDR1 SGHRS, CDR2 YFSETQ. This sequence was found in a child in the first two years of life with acute myeloid leukemia, due to receive a stem cell transplant. The starting material was PBMCs, obtained before TCRalphabeta/CD19-depleted stem cell transplant. The V gene is TRBV5-1, the J gene TRBJ2-7; 8 nucleotides match TRBD1. The CDR3 spells CASSSRTGNSYEQYF. As DNA, the CDR3 is TGCGCCAGCAGCTCGAGGACAGGGAACTCCTACGAGCAGTACTTC. Based on the CDR3 plus reference TRBV5-1 and TRBJ2-7, the full variable domain is KAGVTQTPRYLIKTRGQQVTLSCSPISGHRSVSWYQQTPGQGLQFLFEYFSETQRNKGNFPGRFSGRQFSNSRSEMNVSTLELGDSALYLCASSSRTGNSYEQYFGPGTRLTVT.